The rows below give T cell receptor beta chains drawn from one sample of a study of blood T cell repertoires in COVID-19. Assay used: immunoSEQ multiplex PCR; TCRdb lists only in-frame clones, some missing. The table has about 150,000 clones, 80% to 85% seen once. Sequencing was performed on PBMCs or T cells enriched from blood (not recorded which). These receptors originate from a woman aged 45-60 years who had been exposed to COVID-19. Both conserved end residues are part of each CDR3. The D gene is left open where the match is weak. Clone size is not always given. Where it is, it says once, few, many or a class for expanded clones.

>TRBJ2-7|TRBV11-3|-|TRBD2
TGTGCCAGCAGCCCGAAGGGAGGGAACGAGCAGTACTTC
CASSPKGGNEQYF
>TRBJ2-7|TRBV3-1/TRBV3-2|-|-
TGTGCCAGCAGCCAAGAGGAGAGCGGCTCCTACGAGCAGTACTTC
CASSQEESGSYEQYF
>TRBJ1-6|TRBV6-6|-|TRBD1
TGTGCCAGCCGTACCGGACAGGGAGATAATTCACCCCTCCACTTT
CASRTGQGDNSPLHF
>TRBJ2-1|TRBV5-4|-|TRBD2
TGTGCCAGCAGCCCCGGACTAGCGGGGGCGGGGGAGCAGTTCTTC
CASSPGLAGAGEQFF
>TRBJ1-1|TRBV4-3|-|-
TGCGCCAGCAGCCCCCGGATCCTTACGGAGGCTTTCTTT
CASSPRILTEAFF
>TRBJ2-3|TRBV13|-|-
TGTGCCAGCAGCTTATATGTCGTACGGGGGGCTGATACGCAGTATTTT
CASSLYVVRGADTQYF
>TRBJ2-1|TRBV19|-|TRBD1
TGTGCCAGTAGTGATAGAGGCAGGGGGCTATCCTACAATGAGCAGTTCTTC
CASSDRGRGLSYNEQFF
>TRBJ2-7|TRBV24-1|-|-
TGTGCCACCAGTGATCGACTAGTAGGGTCCTACGAGCAGTACTTC
CATSDRLVGSYEQYF
>TRBJ2-1|TRBV10-3|-|-
TGTGCCTTCCAGGGGATTAACAATGAGCAGTTCTTC
CAFQGINNEQFF
>TRBJ1-3|TRBV6-5|-|TRBD1
TGTGCCAGCAGCCCAGGGACAGACTCTGGAAACACCATATATTTT
CASSPGTDSGNTIYF
>TRBJ2-3|TRBV12-3/TRBV12-4|few|-
TGTGCCAGCAGTTCCCGGGCGGGTACGCAGTATTTT
CASSSRAGTQYF
>TRBJ2-3|TRBV7-9|-|-
TGTGCCAGCTGCGATAGTGGGGCACACACAGATACGCAGTATTTT
CASCDSGAHTDTQYF
>TRBJ2-5|TRBV7-7|-|-
TGTGCTAGCAGCTTAGACGGGGAGGCCGAAGAGACCCAGTACTTC
CASSLDGEAEETQYF
>TRBJ1-6|TRBV11-2|-|-
TGTGCCAGCCGGGATAGCTCCTATAATTCACCCCTCCACTTT
CASRDSSYNSPLHF
>TRBJ2-3|TRBV18|-|TRBD2
TGTGCCAGCTCACCCCTAGCGGGGGGGCAGGATACGCAGTATTTT
CASSPLAGGQDTQYF
>TRBJ2-1|TRBV9|-|-
TGTGCCAGCAGCCTAACACGGAGCTCCTACAATGAGCAGTTCTTC
CASSLTRSSYNEQFF
>TRBJ1-4|TRBV28|-|-
TGTGCCAGCAGTTTCAGGGTAACTGAAAAACTGTTTTTT
CASSFRVTEKLFF
>TRBJ1-6|TRBV7-9|-|TRBD1
TGTGCCAGCAGCTTACGCCTCCAGACAGGGAGTAATTCACCCCTCCACTTT
CASSLRLQTGSNSPLHF
>TRBJ1-2|TRBV25-1|once|TRBD1
TGTGCCAGCAGTCCAAGGGGGACAGGATCTTCCTACACCTTC
CASSPRGTGSSYTF
>TRBJ1-3|TRBV2|-|TRBD1
TGTGCCAGCAGTGGGGGACAGGGGGCGTGGGGAAACACCATATATTTT
CASSGGQGAWGNTIYF
>TRBJ1-1|TRBV11-3|few|TRBD1
TGTGCCAGCAGCTTATCAGGGGGGAACACTGAAGCTTTCTTT
CASSLSGGNTEAFF
>TRBJ1-3|TRBV13|-|-
TGTGCCAGCAGCCCTAGCAGGGAGGGGACTGGAAACACCATATATTTT
CASSPSREGTGNTIYF
>TRBJ2-3|TRBV5-1|-|TRBD2
TGCGCCAGCAGCTTGGGCCCTAGCGGGGGGATTGGAGATACGCAGTATTTT
CASSLGPSGGIGDTQYF
>TRBJ1-6|TRBV2|-|-
TGTGCCAGCGTTGTCAGGGCAAATTCACCCCTCCACTTT
CASVVRANSPLHF